This TCR beta chain comes out of a study of shared clonotypes between healthy human individuals. Overall study results and limits: Sorted-subset samples were not fully sequenced, rarefaction indicated. Among donors, clonotype sharing was expected to be affected by sequencing depth. The study generally estimated greater richness for naive than memory subsets.

TCRdb keeps only in-frame clones here, not all; method: immunoSEQ multiplex PCR. The repertoire holds roughly 2,300,000 clones, just under 95% seen once, with roughly 0.34% in the top ten. CDR3 length equals 18 residues. The V segment lost 5 bases and the J segment 0 bases; nucleotides outside the gene matches: 12. CDR1 is MDHEN, CDR2 SYDVKM, per germline. To note about this clone: The antigen is not known.

Source material: naive CD4+ T cells from PBMCs. Regarding subset: CD45RA+ positively selected. The receptor was derived from a man in his late teens or twenties in good health. Some clones in this sample may be carry-over from other donors' samples. The chain couples TRBV28 to TRBJ1-4; 7 positions agree with TRBD1. DNA for the CDR3: TGTGCCAGCAGTGGGAGGGGACAGTTTCTCGCAACTAATGAAAAACTGTTTTTT. It codes for CASSGRGQFLATNEKLFF.